This T cell receptor (beta chain) came from a study of CD8 T cells in ankylosing spondylitis. In germline, CDR1 is SGHAT, CDR2 FQNNGV. Trimming removed 0 bases at V and 8 bases at J, with 11 bases between. The CDR3 extends over 14 amino acids. For TCR beta, libraries came from quantitative 5'-RACE with molecular barcodes. TCRdb analysed the 5' RACE reads with MiXCR anew, one entry per CDR3 protein. The table has about 250,000 distinct CDR3 sequences, roughly 32% seen once. Findings of the study overall: Seemingly distinctive of ankylosing spondylitis blood was a TCR beta motif formed by eight highly homologous variants.

As for this clonotype: Its specificity is not known.

The chain has TRBV11-2 and TRBJ2-1, with D possibly matching TRBD1 (5 bases). The sample comprised blood, either unsorted or a sorted T cell fraction (not recorded which). This TCR derives from a male donor with ankylosing spondylitis or in good health (not recorded which). The CDR3 nucleotides are TGTGCCAGCAGCTTAGACGACAGCCACCATGAGCAGTTCTTC. This codes for CASSLDDSHHEQFF.